This entry lists 10 T cell receptor beta chains sequenced from one sample in a study of cytomegalovirus exposure and HLA in healthy donors. Clones were read by immunoSEQ multiplex PCR, and TCRdb kept only the in-frame ones, dropping some. The sample carries approximately 120,000 clones, 90% to 95% recorded once. The source material was PBMCs. These receptors all stem from a woman aged 18-29 years in good health and CMV-seronegative.

The V call is TRBV7-9, the J call TRBJ1-2; no reliable D call. Germline CDR1 is SEHNR and CDR2 is FQNEAQ (reference sequence). CDR3 length: 15 residues. V was shortened by 1 base and J by 7 bases, with 16 bases between the two germline ends. The CDR3, as DNA: TGTGCCAGCAGCTTAGTCCGGGGAGAATGGAGTGGCTACACCTTC. Protein: CASSLVRGEWSGYTF.

The chain joins TRBV5-1 to TRBJ2-7; 8 bases align to TRBD2. The trim removed 7 bases at V and 3 bases at J, leaving 6 bases unmatched. The CDR3 runs 13 residues. Germline V gene sequence: CDR1 SGHRS, CDR2 YFSETQ. The CDR3 DNA reads TGCGCCAGCCGACTAGCGACCTTCTACGAGCAGTACTTC. Amino acid sequence: CASRLATFYEQYF.

This chain links TRBV19 with TRBJ1-6; TRBD1 matches 9 bases. CDR3 length: 14 residues. V lost 7 bases and J lost 7; bases outside the gene matches: 5. Germline CDR1 LNHDA, CDR2 SQIVND (reference sequence). The CDR3 DNA follows: TGTGCCAGTATGACAGGGGGATCGAATTCACCCCTCCACTTT. Translating it yields CASMTGGSNSPLHF.

This rearrangement joins TRBV4-1 to TRBJ2-1, with 10 bases matching TRBD2. This CDR3 contains 15 residues. Looked up from germline, CDR1 is MGHRA and CDR2 is YSYEKL. J gave up 3 bases and V 4 bases, and 3 bases lay outside the gene matches. CDR3 bases: TGCGCCAGCAGCCCCACTAGCGGGGACTACAATGAGCAGTTCTTC. This codes for CASSPTSGDYNEQFF.

V usage is TRBV5-1 and J usage is TRBJ2-5, with TRBD2 matching 10 bases. J lost 1 base, V lost 2 bases, and 5 bases had no gene match. This CDR3 region has 16 residues. In germline, CDR1 is SGHRS, CDR2 YFSETQ. In DNA form, the CDR3 reads TGCGCCAGCAGCTTAGGGGGACTAGCGTTCCAAGAGACCCAGTACTTC. This gives the protein CASSLGGLAFQETQYF.

The chain recombines TRBV27 with TRBJ2-2, with 7 bases aligning to TRBD2. This CDR3 is built from 16 residues. Germline trimming cut 3 bases from V and 6 bases from J; bases unmatched to any gene: 10. Germline V gives CDR1 MNHEY, CDR2 SMNVEV (reference sequence). The CDR3: CASSFLRESGAGELFF. The CDR3 DNA follows: TGTGCCAGCAGTTTCTTGCGGGAGAGCGGCGCCGGGGAGCTGTTTTTT.

The J gene is TRBJ2-5, the V gene TRBV7-6; unclear D gene. Germline CDR1 reads SGHVS; CDR2 reads FNYEAQ. CDR3 size: 14 residues. Trimming left V 1 base short and J 5 bases short, with 11 bases between. CDR3 sequence reads: CASSLEGGWETQYF. In DNA form, the CDR3 reads TGTGCCAGCAGCTTAGAAGGCGGCTGGGAGACCCAGTACTTC.

This chain uses TRBV9 with TRBJ2-5; tentatively, D is TRBD2 (6 bases). Trimming removed 10 bases from V and 0 bases from J, with 19 bases in between. The V gene's germline CDR1 is SGDLS and CDR2 YYNGEE. The CDR3 extends over 15 amino acids. DNA for the CDR3: TGTGCCTCAAGTAAGGCCCGGGGGTACCAAGAGACCCAGTACTTC. This gives the protein CASSKARGYQETQYF.

As regards this clone: The junction departs from the called germline gene at one end, perhaps through a read error. The rearrangement uses TRBV6-6 and TRBJ2-7; 14 bases fit TRBD2. Per germline, CDR1 MNHNY and CDR2 SVGAGI (reference sequence). This CDR3 contains 14 residues. CDR3 residues: CASSPGLAGGPDLF. CDR3 coding DNA: TGTGCCAGCAGTCCCGGACTAGCGGGAGGCCCGGATCTGTTC.

The chain carries TRBV7-2 and TRBJ1-6; perhaps TRBD1 as D (6 bases). Per the germline V gene, CDR1 is SGHTA and CDR2 is FQGNSA. Between the trimmed V and J ends, which lost 1 base and 7 bases, there was a span of 17 bases. The CDR3 extends over 17 amino acids. CDR3 nucleotide sequence: TGTGCCAGCAGCTTAGGTAGGGGGATTGGCCTAAATTCACCCCTCCACTTT. This encodes CASSLGRGIGLNSPLHF.